This TCR beta chain emerged from a study of T cell responses to AZD1222 COVID-19 vaccine. Points from the study as a whole: The donor cohort was predominantly white British with a female majority, and clonal diversity may have been underestimated.

Only in-frame clones appear in the TCRdb table, and some are missing; sequencing was by immunoSEQ multiplex PCR. The sample has approximately 130,000 clones, approximately 86% seen once. The CDR3 consists of 12 residues. Trimming stripped 5 bases from V and 8 bases from J, with 12 bases between. Germline CDR1 KGHSH, CDR2 LQKENI. About this clone itself: Its target is not known.

The chain carries TRBV18 and TRBJ1-1; unclear D gene. The input for sequencing was peripheral blood, taken 28 days after the second AZD1222 dose. The TCR sequence derives from an adult who received the AZD1222 COVID-19 vaccine. CDR3 nucleotides: TGTGCCAGCTCATCCGGACGGTTAGAAGCTTTCTTT. Protein product: CASSSGRLEAFF.